The 27 T cell receptor beta chains listed next were all sequenced from one sample in a study of human T cells and chemical hapten exposure. Total RNA was isolated from unfractionated whole blood. Each CDR3 protein is one row after TCRdb ran MiXCR on the 5' RACE reads. The repertoire holds over 95,000 distinct CDR3 sequences, with approximately 19% as singletons. These receptor sequences come from a human donor in good health.

This clonotype has more than one count but fewer than ten. V gene TRBV15 combines with J gene TRBJ1-4, with TRBD1 as a possible D gene (5 bases). Germline V gene data show CDR1 as LNHNV and CDR2 as YYDKDF (reference sequence). V was clipped by 2 bases and J by 7 bases, with 14 bases between them. This CDR3 region has 15 residues. CDR3: CATSRPAGRVEKLFF. In DNA, the CDR3 is TGTGCCACCAGCAGACCGGCAGGGAGAGTTGAAAAACTGTTTTTT.

This clonotype was observed a handful of times. This chain links TRBV12-3 or TRBV12-4 with TRBJ2-7, with TRBD1 matching 9 bases. This CDR3 is built from 18 residues. Unmatched junction bases numbered 12, after V lost 0 bases and J lost 3 bases. This CDR3 is CASSLALFGTGPHYEQYF. CDR3 coding DNA: TGTGCCAGCAGTTTAGCGCTTTTCGGGACAGGGCCCCACTACGAGCAGTACTTC.

This clonotype showed up many times. The chain recombines TRBV12-3 or TRBV12-4 with TRBJ1-4; D gene ambiguous. Deletions cut 6 bases from V and 0 bases from J, with 14 bases between. The CDR3 is 16 amino acids. The chain's CDR3 is CASSAQDNPTNEKLFF. The CDR3 DNA is TGTGCCAGCAGCGCCCAGGATAACCCAACTAATGAAAAACTGTTTTTT.

A few counts support this clonotype. The chain carries TRBV14 and TRBJ2-3; tentatively, D is TRBD2 (6 bases). This CDR3 region has 14 residues. V gave up 6 bases and J gave up 2 bases, with 12 bases separating them. Germline CDR1 reads SGHDN; CDR2 reads FVKESK. The DNA of the CDR3 is TGTGCCAGCAGTCCCGGGAGACACACAGATACGCAGTATTTT. This encodes CASSPGRHTDTQYF. Complete variable domain (other parts from reference TRBV14 and TRBJ2-3): EAGVTQFPSHSVIEKGQTVTLRCDPISGHDNLYWYRRVMGKEIKFLLHFVKESKQDESGMPNNRFLAERTGGTYSTLKVQPAELEDSGVYFCASSPGRHTDTQYFGPGTRLTVL.

The chain carries TRBV4-1 and TRBJ1-5; no clear D gene. Between the trimmed V and J ends, which lost 3 bases and 5 bases, there was a span of 8 bases. Germline values: CDR1 MGHRA, CDR2 YSYEKL. CDR3 length: 13 amino acids. CDR3 loop: CASSQTVDQPQHF. CDR3 in DNA: TGCGCCAGCAGCCAGACCGTGGATCAGCCCCAGCATTTT.

The genes are TRBV7-9 and TRBJ1-1; 8 bases align to TRBD1. Germline CDR1 and CDR2: SEHNR and FQNEAQ (reference sequence). V gave up 5 bases and J gave up 0 bases; unmatched junction bases: 14. The CDR3 covers 18 residues. The chain's CDR3 is CASSPYTGGGIMNTEAFF. DNA for the CDR3: TGTGCCAGCAGCCCCTATACAGGGGGAGGAATCATGAACACTGAAGCTTTCTTT. Full variable domain (outside the CDR3, taken from reference TRBV7-9 and TRBJ1-1): DTGVSQNPRHKITKRGQNVTFRCDPISEHNRLYWYRQTLGQGPEFLTYFQNEAQLEKSRLLSDRFSAERPKGSFSTLEIQRTEQGDSAMYLCASSPYTGGGIMNTEAFFGQGTRLTVV.

This clonotype appeared a few times. This sequence joins TRBV6-5 and TRBJ2-1; D call uncertain. From germline, CDR1 is MNHEY and CDR2 SVGAGI. V lost 3 bases and J lost 6, with 12 bases in between. The CDR3 spans 14 residues. CDR3 sequence: CASSYSPSANEQFF. DNA of the CDR3: TGTGCCAGCAGTTATTCGCCCTCAGCCAATGAGCAGTTCTTC.

This chain uses TRBV15 with TRBJ2-3; tentative D call: TRBD2 (5 bases). This CDR3 has 16 amino acids. Deletions cut 0 bases from V and 1 base from J, with 11 bases between. Per germline, CDR1 LNHNV and CDR2 YYDKDF (reference sequence). The CDR3 region is CATSRDTRRRTDTQYF. The CDR3 region has the DNA TGTGCCACCAGCAGAGATACGAGGAGGCGCACAGATACGCAGTATTTT.

The chain employs TRBV29-1 and TRBJ2-2, with D hard to call. Germline V lookup: CDR1 SQVTM, CDR2 ANQGSEA. The V end was cut by 8 bases, the J end by 6 bases, with 22 bases between. The CDR3 loop spans 15 amino acids. CDR3 sequence (DNA): TGCAGCCTCCCTGGGCGTTTACTCGCCCCCGGGGAGCTGTTTTTT. Amino acids: CSLPGRLLAPGELFF.

As for this clonotype: The junction and the germline gene differ at one end; a read error may be behind it. The chain carries TRBV5-4 and TRBJ2-1, with D tentatively TRBD1 or TRBD2 (5 bases each). CDR1 and CDR2 from the germline V gene are SGHNT and YYREEE (reference sequence). The CDR3 is 15 amino acids. The CDR3 spells CASSLEPGPWNEQFF. CDR3 DNA: TGTGCCAGCAGTTTGGAGCCGGGACCCTGGAATGAGCAGTTCTTC. Full variable domain (rest looked up from reference TRBV5-4 and TRBJ2-1): ETGVTQSPTHLIKTRGQQVTLRCSSQSGHNTVSWYQQALGQGPQFIFQYYREEENGRGNFPPRFSGLQFPNYSSELNVNALELDDSALYLCASSLEPGPWNEQFFGPGTRLTVL.

This clonotype was seen just once. The chain employs TRBV12-3 or TRBV12-4 and TRBJ2-4; 8 positions agree with TRBD1. There are 14 residues in the CDR3. V dropped 7 bases and J dropped 7; count of bases not matched to a gene: 9. CDR3 sequence: CASTEQGESNIQYF. The CDR3 bases are TGTGCCAGCACGGAACAGGGGGAAAGCAACATTCAGTACTTC.

The chain recombines TRBV7-9 with TRBJ1-2; no clear D gene. The germline V gene has CDR1 SEHNR and CDR2 FQNEAQ (reference sequence). The CDR3 has 16 residues. V lost 0 bases and J lost 1, with 12 bases in between. The CDR3 DNA reads TGTGCCAGCAGCTTAGCCGCGGGATTTTTTAACTATGGCTACACCTTC. This encodes CASSLAAGFFNYGYTF.

This clonotype was found once. The chain joins TRBV20-1 to TRBJ2-1, with TRBD2 matching over 9 bases. With V trimmed by 4 bases and J by 4 bases, 5 bases remained unmatched. The germline V gene has CDR1 DFQATT and CDR2 SNEGSKA (reference sequence). CDR3 length equals 14 residues. CDR3 loop: CSATGLAIYNEQFF. The CDR3 DNA is TGCAGTGCTACGGGACTAGCTATTTACAATGAGCAGTTCTTC.

The chain couples TRBV11-2 to TRBJ2-7, with D tentatively TRBD1 (5 bases). The CDR3 length is 13 residues. Germline lookup yields CDR1 SGHAT and CDR2 FQNNGV. Between the trimmed V and J ends, which lost 8 bases and 2 bases, there was a span of 13 bases. Written as DNA, the CDR3 is TGTGCCAGCGGCCCAGGGATGCCCTACGAGCAGTACTTC. As protein: CASGPGMPYEQYF.

The chain is built from TRBV7-9 and TRBJ2-7; 13 bases map to TRBD2. The CDR3 is 19 residues long. V lost 1 base to trimming and J lost 1 base; unmatched junction nucleotides: 10. Per germline, CDR1 SEHNR and CDR2 FQNEAQ (reference sequence). The CDR3 region has the DNA TGTGCCAGCAGCTTAGGCCGGACTAGCGGGAGAAAGGGGTCCTACGAGCAGTACTTC. Protein product: CASSLGRTSGRKGSYEQYF. Supplemented by reference TRBV7-9 and TRBJ2-7, the full variable domain reads DTGVSQNPRHKITKRGQNVTFRCDPISEHNRLYWYRQTLGQGPEFLTYFQNEAQLEKSRLLSDRFSAERPKGSFSTLEIQRTEQGDSAMYLCASSLGRTSGRKGSYEQYFGPGTRLTVT.

The gene calls are TRBV5-8 and TRBJ2-7, with a weak D call TRBD1 (5 bases). Trimming stripped 2 bases from V and 0 bases from J, with 12 bases between. Germline V gene sequence: CDR1 SGHTS, CDR2 YDEGEE. This CDR3 is 15 amino acids long. CDR3 DNA sequence: TGTGCCAGCAGCTTAGGTCCGACAGACTCCTACGAGCAGTACTTC. It specifies CASSLGPTDSYEQYF.

V gene TRBV9 combines with J gene TRBJ1-6; weak D call: TRBD1 (6 bases). Germline assignment: CDR1 SGDLS and CDR2 YYNGEE. The V and J ends lost 7 bases and 7 bases respectively, with 15 bases between them. This CDR3 has 14 residues. DNA of the CDR3: TGTGCCAGCGGATCAGGGGTTTCGAATTCACCCCTCCACTTT. Its translation is CASGSGVSNSPLHF.

This clonotype was detected ten times or more. The rearrangement links TRBV3-1 to TRBJ1-2, with no clear D. The CDR3 is made up of 13 amino acids. Per the germline V gene, CDR1 is LGHDT and CDR2 is YNNKEL (reference sequence). With 1 base removed from V and 4 bases from J, the gap between germline ends came to 7 bases. CDR3 sequence reads: CASSQGLLYGYTF. The CDR3 DNA reads as TGTGCCAGCAGCCAAGGGCTTCTCTATGGCTACACCTTC.

The chain uses TRBV28 and TRBJ2-4; 8 nucleotides line up with TRBD2. Trimming cost V 1 base and J 7 bases; bases outside gene matches: 9. CDR1 is MDHEN, CDR2 SYDVKM, per germline. The CDR3 is 16 residues long. CDR3 sequence: CASSLYGAGGQNIQYF. CDR3 DNA: TGTGCCAGCAGTTTATACGGGGCGGGAGGACAGAACATTCAGTACTTC.

The chain is built from TRBV7-3 and TRBJ2-7; D is uncertain. V lost 3 bases and J 0 bases, leaving 6 bases between the germline ends. The CDR3 loop spans 13 amino acids. CDR1 is SGHTA, CDR2 FQGTGA, per germline. CDR3 bases: TGTGCCAGCAGCTTCGACTTCTCCTACGAGCAGTACTTC. Protein sequence: CASSFDFSYEQYF.

This clonotype turned up a few times. The chain joins TRBV29-1 to TRBJ1-5; maybe TRBD1 (6 bases). Germline V gene sequence: CDR1 SQVTM, CDR2 ANQGSEA. The CDR3 loop spans 13 amino acids. The ends were cut back, 7 bases at V and 5 bases at J, with 15 bases in the middle. CDR3 residues: CSAAGGMDQPQHF. The CDR3 coding sequence is TGCAGCGCGGCCGGGGGCATGGATCAGCCCCAGCATTTT.

This clonotype was detected only a few times. As DNA, the CDR3 is TGCGCCAGCAGCTTGGTTGACTCACTCTCTGGAAACACCATATATTTT. It yields the protein CASSLVDSLSGNTIYF. The chain links TRBV5-1 to TRBJ1-3; D is unclear. Looked up from germline, CDR1 is SGHRS and CDR2 is YFSETQ. V was clipped by 0 bases and J by 0 bases, with 10 bases between them. This CDR3 comprises 16 residues.

The chain has TRBV27 and TRBJ2-1, with a tentative D call TRBD1 (6 bases). Trimming stripped 6 bases from V and 4 bases from J, with 13 bases between. Germline V lookup: CDR1 MNHEY, CDR2 SMNVEV (reference sequence). The CDR3 contains 14 residues. The DNA of the CDR3 is TGTGCCAGCAGGCACAGGGACAATTACAATGAGCAGTTCTTC. Protein product: CASRHRDNYNEQFF.

The sample holds a few counts of this clonotype. The rearrangement links TRBV7-2 to TRBJ1-1; D is uncertain. Per germline, CDR1 SGHTA and CDR2 FQGNSA. V was shortened by 3 bases and J by 0 bases, with 8 bases between the two germline ends. The length of the CDR3 is 14 residues. CDR3 coding DNA: TGTGCCAGCAGCTTGTTGGGTTTGAACACTGAAGCTTTCTTT. It codes for CASSLLGLNTEAFF.

This clonotype was counted between two and nine times. V is TRBV6-5 and J is TRBJ1-5; 11 bases map to TRBD1. This CDR3 is 14 amino acids long. The germline V gene has CDR1 MNHEY and CDR2 SVGAGI. J lost 9 bases, V lost 6 bases, and 7 bases had no gene match. CDR3 sequence reads: CASRDRGRVGPQHF. CDR3 in DNA: TGTGCCAGCAGGGACAGGGGGCGGGTTGGGCCCCAGCATTTT.

The chain combines TRBV2 with TRBJ2-6, with a tentative D call TRBD2 (5 bases). The CDR3 totals 13 residues. V was cut by 8 bases and J by 1 base, with 6 bases left in between. Germline V gene data show CDR1 as SNHLY and CDR2 as FYNNEI. The CDR3 region has the DNA TGTGCCAGCGCGGGTTCTGGGGCCAACGTCCTGACTTTC. Protein product: CASAGSGANVLTF.

CDR3 residues: CASSLGQGRNQPQHF. Written as DNA, the CDR3 is TGCGCCAGCAGCCTGGGACAGGGGAGGAATCAGCCCCAGCATTTT. The rearrangement links TRBV4-1 to TRBJ1-5; TRBD1 agrees at 10 bases. After removal of 4 bases from V and 4 bases from J, the junction contained 4 bases not matched to a gene. The CDR3 extends over 15 amino acids. CDR1 and CDR2 (germline): MGHRA, YSYEKL.